This T cell receptor beta chain derives from a study of blood T cell repertoires in COVID-19. Turning to the study itself: The United States, Italy and Spain supplied acute and convalescent COVID-19 samples. PBMCs, B-cell-depleted T cells, or T cells provided the cDNA or gDNA that made up the material.

Trimming pared 3 bases from V and 5 bases from J, leaving 7 bases between. The CDR3 consists of 13 residues. Seattle patients were enrolled while actively infected and followed longitudinally. Per the study methods: Reference gene primer amplification gave nucleated cell count estimates. Profiling relied on immunoSEQ multiplex PCR, and the TCRdb table lists in-frame clones only, not all of them. The DNA was the basis for D and trimming; V, J and clone size are from that table. The table lists around 310,000 clones, 85% to 90% of them singletons. The V call is TRBV12-3 or TRBV12-4, the J call TRBJ1-4; no reliable D call. Specimen: peripheral blood. The clonotype originates from a woman aged 40 to 55 with COVID-19, enrolled during active disease. CDR3 sequence reads: CASSFVRNEKLFF. The CDR3 region has the DNA TGTGCCAGCAGTTTTGTACGGAATGAAAAACTGTTTTTT.